The sequence of this T cell receptor (beta chain) was determined in a study of shared T cell receptors in the human thymus. Clones were sequenced by immunoSEQ multiplex PCR, and TCRdb holds only the in-frame ones, with some missing. Seen here are approximately 660,000 clones, around nine tenths observed once, and the top ten hold approximately 0.011%. CDR3 length: 15 residues. CDR1 is MNHEY and CDR2 is SMNVEV in the germline V gene (reference sequence). The ends lost 3 bases at V and 8 bases at J; junction bases unmatched: 8. This same sample was also part of a study on human thymus T cells. That paper states: The sample donors, healthy Finnish infants, were having corrective surgery for congenital heart defects. Among thymic and blood repertoires, usage of V and J genes appeared biased. Reports from related research described highly overlapping thymic repertoires among unrelated individuals.

The genes are TRBV27 and TRBJ2-1, with 9 bases aligning to TRBD2. The clonotype was recovered from a boy younger than two with a congenital heart defect. Sequenced material: thymocytes. DNA for the CDR3: TGTGCCAGCAGTTTGGGTAGCGGGAGTGGACATGAGCAGTTCTTC. Translation gives CASSLGSGSGHEQFF.